This TCR beta chain was sequenced during a study of T-cell memory formation after mild COVID-19. The V gene's germline CDR1 is LGHNA and CDR2 YSLEER. The CDR3 contains 15 residues. Deletions cut 1 base from V and 2 bases from J, with 11 bases between. Libraries for TCRalpha and TCRbeta carried sample barcodes and unique molecular identifiers via 5'RACE. TCRdb processed the 5' RACE reads anew with MiXCR; each CDR3 protein has one entry. The repertoire holds 500,000 to 600,000 distinct CDR3 sequences, with roughly 18% as singletons. Ten or more counts support this clonotype. The sequence derives from an adult woman who had mild COVID-19 (a few samples of this study predate the infection). Cell type and time point are not known. The material sequenced was PBMCs or a T cell subset sorted from them (not recorded which). The chain is built from TRBV4-3 and TRBJ2-5; D may correspond to TRBD1 or TRBD2 (7 bases each). In DNA form, the CDR3 reads TGCGCCAGCAGCCAAGCGGGGGGACAGCAAGAGACCCAGTACTTC. This encodes CASSQAGGQQETQYF.